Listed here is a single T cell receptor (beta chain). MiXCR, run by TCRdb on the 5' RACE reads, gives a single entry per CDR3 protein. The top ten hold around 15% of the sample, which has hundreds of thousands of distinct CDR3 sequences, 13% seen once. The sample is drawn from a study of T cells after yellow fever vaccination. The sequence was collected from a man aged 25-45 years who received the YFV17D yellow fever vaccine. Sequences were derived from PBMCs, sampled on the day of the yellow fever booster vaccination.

CDR3 in amino acids: CASKSVSSGNTIYF. The CDR3, as DNA: TGTGCCAGCAAATCAGTATCCTCTGGAAACACCATATATTTT. This chain links TRBV27 with TRBJ1-3, with D hard to call. Between the trimmed V and J ends, which lost 7 bases and 0 bases, there was a span of 10 bases. The germline V gene encodes CDR1 MNHEY and CDR2 SMNVEV (reference sequence). CDR3 length: 14 amino acids.